This entry lists 6 T cell receptor beta chains sequenced from one sample in a study of metastatic and nonmetastatic thyroid tumors. TCRdb re-called clones via MiXCR from the PCR reads. The data show tens of thousands of clones, about 29% seen once. Each patient came to thyroid surgery without any prior treatment (of any kind). Sequenced: blood. These receptors came from a male donor with papillary thyroid cancer or a benign thyroid nodule (not recorded which). Some clones in this sample may be carry-over from other donors' samples.

The J gene is TRBJ1-1, the V gene TRBV7-3; D call uncertain. Germline V gives CDR1 SGHTA, CDR2 FQGTGA. V gave up 2 bases and J gave up 0 bases, with 4 bases separating them. The CDR3 totals 13 residues. CDR3 sequence reads: CASSLYLNTEAFF. For the CDR3, the DNA is TGTGCCAGCAGCTTATATCTGAACACTGAAGCTTTCTTT.

This chain joins TRBV7-8 and TRBJ2-7; D remains ambiguous. The length of the CDR3 is 12 residues. Trimming left V 5 bases short and J 5 bases short, with 10 bases between. Germline assignment: CDR1 SGHVS and CDR2 FQNEAQ. CDR3 protein: CASSLPPDEQYF. DNA of the CDR3: TGTGCCAGCAGCCTCCCCCCTGACGAGCAGTACTTC.

In this sample, this clone turned up a few times. The J gene is TRBJ1-4, the V gene TRBV6-1, with D unresolved. CDR3 length: 14 amino acids. V was pared by 3 bases and J by 5 bases, with 10 bases between. Germline loops: CDR1 MNHNS, CDR2 SASEGT. The CDR3 nucleotides are TGTGCCAGCAGTGAGTGGGGTGCGAATGAAAAACTGTTTTTT. Its protein product is CASSEWGANEKLFF.

In this sample, this clone turned up many times. CDR3 coding DNA: TGTGCCAGCAGCTTGGCCCTTTCCCCAAGCACAGATACGCAGTATTTT. Protein product: CASSLALSPSTDTQYF. This rearrangement joins TRBV5-6 to TRBJ2-3; D gene ambiguous. V lost 0 bases to trimming and J lost 0 bases, with 11 bases between them. Germline V gene lookup returns CDR1 SGHDT and CDR2 YYEEEE. This CDR3 comprises 16 residues.

In its sample, this clone was seen a few times. V is TRBV24-1 and J is TRBJ2-3; TRBD2 agrees at 9 bases. The CDR3 has 13 residues. CDR1 and CDR2 (germline): KGHDR, SFDVKD. V lost 9 bases to trimming and J lost 3 bases; unmatched junction nucleotides: 3. CDR3 nucleotides: TGTGCCACCCGAACTAGCGGGACAGATACGCAGTATTTT. Protein: CATRTSGTDTQYF.

The gene calls are TRBV4-1 and TRBJ1-5; perhaps TRBD1 as D (5 bases). This CDR3 region has 15 residues. CDR1 is MGHRA, CDR2 YSYEKL, per germline. The V end was cut by 5 bases, the J end by 3 bases, with 14 bases between. The CDR3 reads CASSRGGPNNQPQHF. The CDR3 DNA reads TGCGCCAGCAGCAGGGGCGGGCCAAACAATCAGCCCCAGCATTTT.